A single sample gave rise to the 5 T cell receptor beta chains below, sequenced in a study of T cells expressing NK-cell markers. TCRdb re-called the 5' RACE reads; one entry per CDR3 protein, DNA not given. Reported are under 600,000 distinct CDR3 sequences; the ten largest clones contain under 1.5%. Sequenced input: blood T cells: a sorted CD56 or NKG2C T cell subset, CD4+ or CD8+ T cells, or bulk PBMC T cells (not recorded which). The receptors here all came from a woman aged 45 to 65 in good health.

V usage is TRBV6-5 and J usage is TRBJ2-5; TCRdb's assignment of TRBD1 cannot be checked, as there is no DNA. Germline V lookup: CDR1 MNHEY, CDR2 SVGAGI. The CDR3 is 16 amino acids. The chain's CDR3 is CASTAGTGGFGETQYF.

The rearrangement links TRBV30 to TRBJ2-3; TCRdb's D gene call, TRBD2, goes unchecked for lack of DNA. This CDR3 region has 15 residues. Germline lookup yields CDR1 GTSNPN and CDR2 SVGIG (reference sequence). The CDR3: CAWSTSGLITDTQYF.

This chain links TRBV24-1 with TRBJ2-1; the D call of TRBD1 rests on TCRdb alone, since no DNA is present to check it. The CDR3 loop spans 15 amino acids. CDR1 KGHDR and CDR2 SFDVKD come from the germline V gene. The CDR3 here is CATSGMGQGDDEQFF.

This chain links TRBV12-3 or TRBV12-4 with TRBJ2-3; TCRdb's D call of TRBD1 is untestable without DNA. This CDR3 comprises 14 residues. The CDR3 spells CASSPTGGPDTQYF.

V is TRBV5-5 and J is TRBJ2-7; TCRdb indicates TRBD1, and absent DNA this call remains unverified. The CDR3 has 14 amino acids. Germline values: CDR1 SGHKS, CDR2 YYEKEE (reference sequence). This CDR3 is CASSLVGGPYEQYF.